These T cell receptor beta chains were read from a single sample in a study of identical twins. TCRdb re-called the 5' RACE reads through MiXCR, storing one row per CDR3 protein. The table lists 650,000 to 750,000 distinct CDR3 sequences, around 20% of them singletons. The sample also formed part of further work on T cells expressing NK-cell markers.

Sequencing was done on a sample of PBMCs. These receptors were taken from a woman under 30 in good health. CDR3s include the opening cysteine and the closing phenylalanine or tryptophan. Each record gives: D gene, J gene, clone size, V gene, CDR3 protein, CDR3 DNA. A D gene is named only where the DNA matches it firmly. The size entry is marked missing in some rows and otherwise reads once, few, many or a size class.

D: NA
J: TRBJ1-2
size: few
V: TRBV29-1
CDR3: CSVVDNYGYTF
DNA: TGCAGCGTTGTAGACAACTATGGCTACACCTTC

D: TRBD2
J: TRBJ2-5
size: NA
V: TRBV29-1
CDR3: CSVEDPGGRTQYF
DNA: TGCAGCGTTGAAGATCCGGGGGGTCGGACCCAGTACTTC

D: TRBD2
J: TRBJ2-1
size: many
V: TRBV20-1
CDR3: CSALVAGGAGEQFF
DNA: TGCAGTGCTCTGGTAGCGGGAGGAGCGGGTGAGCAGTTCTTC

D: NA
J: TRBJ1-2
size: NA
V: TRBV7-2
CDR3: CASSPMGQTRGYTF
DNA: TGTGCCAGCAGCCCCATGGGCCAGACACGGGGCTACACCTTC

D: NA
J: TRBJ2-1
size: many
V: TRBV21-1
CDR3: CASSKARLAGSSYNEQFF
DNA: TGTGCCAGCAGCAAAGCCCGGCTAGCGGGGAGCTCCTACAATGAGCAGTTCTTC

D: NA
J: TRBJ1-2
size: many
V: TRBV5-6
CDR3: CASSLPNRGKNYGYTF
DNA: TGTGCCAGCAGCTTGCCGAATCGGGGGAAAAACTATGGCTACACCTTC

D: NA
J: TRBJ2-7
size: NA
V: TRBV6-1
CDR3: CASSALGRISYEQYF
DNA: TGTGCCAGCAGTGCTCTCGGCCGTATCTCCTACGAGCAGTACTTC

D: NA
J: TRBJ2-3
size: NA
V: TRBV4-2
CDR3: CASSQDKVLGDTQYF
DNA: TGTGCCAGCAGCCAAGATAAGGTGTTAGGAGATACGCAGTATTTT

D: TRBD2
J: TRBJ2-7
size: few
V: TRBV20-1
CDR3: CSGSGDSDEQYF
DNA: TGCAGTGGGAGCGGGGATAGCGACGAGCAGTACTTC

D: NA
J: TRBJ1-1
size: NA
V: TRBV12-3/TRBV12-4
CDR3: CASSLGMGSAEAFF
DNA: TGTGCCAGCAGTTTAGGTATGGGCTCTGCTGAAGCTTTCTTT

D: NA
J: TRBJ2-1
size: NA
V: TRBV12-2
CDR3: CASHDGLAGDVDEQFF
DNA: TGTGCAAGTCACGACGGACTAGCGGGAGATGTCGATGAGCAGTTCTTC

D: NA
J: TRBJ2-7
size: few
V: TRBV19
CDR3: CASNSAREGGYEQYF
DNA: TGTGCCAGTAATTCCGCCAGGGAAGGAGGATACGAGCAGTACTTC

D: NA
J: TRBJ2-2
size: NA
V: TRBV29-1
CDR3: CSVDGVSGELFF
DNA: TGCAGCGTTGATGGGGTGAGCGGGGAGCTGTTTTTT

D: NA
J: TRBJ2-7
size: NA
V: TRBV20-1
CDR3: CSGRVGLGNEQYF
DNA: TGCAGCGGGAGAGTGGGACTTGGAAACGAGCAGTACTTC

D: TRBD1
J: TRBJ1-1
size: NA
V: TRBV29-1
CDR3: CSVTGQGALSFF
DNA: TGCAGCGTTACTGGACAGGGGGCGTTATCTTTCTTT

D: TRBD2
J: TRBJ2-2
size: NA
V: TRBV20-1
CDR3: CSATSGRAFGELFF
DNA: TGCAGTGCTACAAGCGGGAGGGCCTTCGGGGAGCTGTTTTTT

D: NA
J: TRBJ2-3
size: many
V: TRBV6-1
CDR3: CASRQVGADTQYF
DNA: TGTGCCAGCAGGCAGGTGGGGGCAGATACGCAGTATTTT

D: NA
J: TRBJ2-3
size: NA
V: TRBV20-1
CDR3: CSARVGNSDTQYF
DNA: TGCAGTGCTAGAGTGGGCAATTCAGATACGCAGTATTTT

D: TRBD1
J: TRBJ2-7
size: many
V: TRBV27
CDR3: CASRVRSGQGYEQYF
DNA: TGTGCCAGCAGAGTACGGTCGGGACAGGGCTACGAGCAGTACTTC

D: TRBD2
J: TRBJ2-1
size: many
V: TRBV7-6
CDR3: CASSSSPRGGEQFF
DNA: TGTGCCAGCAGCTCCTCTCCCCGCGGGGGTGAGCAGTTCTTC

D: TRBD1
J: TRBJ2-7
size: few
V: TRBV20-1
CDR3: CSAPDREKVEQYF
DNA: TGCAGTGCTCCGGACAGGGAGAAGGTCGAGCAGTACTTC

D: NA
J: TRBJ1-5
size: few
V: TRBV23-1
CDR3: CASSHLSPGAGNQPQHF
DNA: TGCGCCAGCAGTCATCTCAGTCCAGGGGCTGGGAATCAGCCCCAGCATTTT

D: NA
J: TRBJ2-7
size: once
V: TRBV12-5
CDR3: CASGPPTGPLTGEQYF
DNA: TGTGCTAGTGGTCCCCCGACAGGTCCCCTTACGGGCGAGCAGTACTTC

D: NA
J: TRBJ2-6
size: few
V: TRBV18
CDR3: CASSRRVVGANVLTF
DNA: TGTGCCAGCTCACGCAGGGTCGTGGGGGCCAACGTCCTGACTTTC

D: NA
J: TRBJ1-6
size: NA
V: TRBV20-1
CDR3: CSARHGTYNSPLHF
DNA: TGCAGTGCTAGACATGGAACCTATAATTCACCCCTCCACTTT

D: TRBD1
J: TRBJ2-5
size: NA
V: TRBV7-9
CDR3: CACRTGEGTQYF
DNA: TGTGCCTGCAGGACAGGGGAGGGGACCCAGTACTTC

D: NA
J: TRBJ1-1
size: many
V: TRBV20-1
CDR3: CSTGRGGTEAFF
DNA: TGCAGTACCGGCAGGGGTGGCACTGAAGCTTTCTTT

D: NA
J: TRBJ1-5
size: NA
V: TRBV7-2
CDR3: CASSLTGFNQPQHF
DNA: TGTGCCAGCAGCTTAACAGGGTTCAATCAGCCCCAGCATTTT

D: NA
J: TRBJ1-3
size: few
V: TRBV20-1
CDR3: CSAPAPGNTIYF
DNA: TGCAGTGCCCCTGCTCCTGGAAACACCATATATTTT

D: TRBD2
J: TRBJ2-1
size: NA
V: TRBV7-8
CDR3: CASSFSGGALNEQFF
DNA: TGTGCCAGCAGCTTTAGCGGGGGGGCCTTGAATGAGCAGTTCTTC

D: NA
J: TRBJ2-3
size: NA
V: TRBV11-3
CDR3: CASRRKDTQYF
DNA: TGTGCCAGCAGACGGAAAGATACGCAGTATTTT

D: NA
J: TRBJ1-4
size: NA
V: TRBV7-9
CDR3: CASSSTVIRGEKLFF
DNA: TGTGCCAGCAGTTCCACTGTGATTAGGGGCGAAAAACTGTTTTTT

D: NA
J: TRBJ2-3
size: few
V: TRBV20-1
CDR3: CSASRGASTDTQYF
DNA: TGCAGTGCTAGTCGCGGGGCAAGCACAGATACGCAGTATTTT

D: NA
J: TRBJ2-7
size: NA
V: TRBV7-9
CDR3: CASSSLGSGGETGEQYF
DNA: TGTGCCAGCAGCTCCCTGGGTTCGGGGGGCGAAACGGGAGAGCAGTACTTC